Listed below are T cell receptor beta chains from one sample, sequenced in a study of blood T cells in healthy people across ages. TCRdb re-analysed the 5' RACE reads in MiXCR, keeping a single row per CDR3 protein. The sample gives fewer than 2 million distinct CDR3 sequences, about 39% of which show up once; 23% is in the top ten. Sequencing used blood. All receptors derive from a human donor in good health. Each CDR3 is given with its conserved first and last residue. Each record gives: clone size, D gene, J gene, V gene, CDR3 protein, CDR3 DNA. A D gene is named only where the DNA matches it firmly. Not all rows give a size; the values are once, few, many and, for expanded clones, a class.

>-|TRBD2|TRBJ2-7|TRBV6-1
CASSGTSGTNSYEQYF
TGTGCCAGCAGTGGCACTAGCGGGACAAACTCCTACGAGCAGTACTTC
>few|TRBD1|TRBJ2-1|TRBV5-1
CASSLQIGQGEDEQFF
TGCGCCAGCAGCCTCCAAATCGGACAGGGGGAGGATGAGCAGTTCTTC
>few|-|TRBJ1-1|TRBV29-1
CSVVRRTLNTEAFF
TGCAGCGTTGTAAGAAGGACACTGAACACTGAAGCTTTCTTT
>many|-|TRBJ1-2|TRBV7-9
CASSSSGTNYGYTF
TGTGCCAGCAGCTCGTCAGGGACAAACTATGGCTACACCTTC
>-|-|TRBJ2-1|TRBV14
CASSALGREQFF
TGTGCCAGCAGCGCCCTCGGACGAGAGCAGTTCTTC
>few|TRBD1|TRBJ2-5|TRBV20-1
CSANYRGETQYF
TGCAGTGCCAACTACAGGGGAGAGACCCAGTACTTC
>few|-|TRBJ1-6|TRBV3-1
CASSRGSVGSSYNSPLHF
TGTGCCAGCAGCCGAGGCTCAGTCGGAAGCTCCTATAATTCACCCCTCCACTTT
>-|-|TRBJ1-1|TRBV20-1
CSANRAGNTEAFF
TGCAGTGCTAACAGGGCGGGAAACACTGAAGCTTTCTTT
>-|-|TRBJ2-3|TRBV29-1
CSVGRMTQYF
TGCAGCGTTGGTCGGATGACGCAGTATTTT
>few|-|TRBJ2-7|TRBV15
CATSQQGNSYEQYF
TGTGCCACCAGCCAACAAGGGAACTCCTACGAGCAGTACTTC
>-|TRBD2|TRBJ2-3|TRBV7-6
CASSPLAGGHGDTQYF
TGTGCCAGCAGCCCGTTAGCGGGGGGGCATGGAGATACGCAGTATTTT
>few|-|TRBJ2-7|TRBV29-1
CSVWEVYEQYF
TGCAGCGTTTGGGAGGTCTACGAGCAGTACTTC
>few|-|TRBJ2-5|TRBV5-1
CASSRGALGGETQYF
TGCGCCAGCAGCCGCGGGGCCCTTGGGGGAGAGACCCAGTACTTC
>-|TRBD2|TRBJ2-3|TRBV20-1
CSARTSGDYTDTQYF
TGCAGTGCTCGCACTAGCGGGGATTACACAGATACGCAGTATTTT